The TCR beta chain under discussion was sequenced for a study of blood T cell repertoires in COVID-19. Study overall: From T cells, B-cell-depleted T cells, or PBMCs came the material, which was cDNA or gDNA.

There are 16 residues in the CDR3. Germline CDR1 reads PRHDT; CDR2 reads FYEKMQ (reference sequence). The ends lost 5 bases at V and 1 base at J; junction bases unmatched: 10. All enrollees were roughly 18 to 100 years old and from roughly 26 US areas. Cohort assignment relied on participant-reported clinical history. A single count supports this clone. Assay used: immunoSEQ multiplex PCR; TCRdb lists only in-frame clones, some missing. This sample has 250,000 or so clones, with approximately 88% found just once. The sequence came from a woman in her thirties who had been exposed to COVID-19. The rearrangement uses TRBV13 and TRBJ2-5, with 7 bases identical to TRBD1. The specimen sequenced was PBMCs or T cells enriched from blood (not recorded which). The CDR3 loop is CASSPSDRTSQETQYF. The CDR3 DNA reads TGTGCCAGCAGCCCTTCGGACAGGACATCCCAAGAGACCCAGTACTTC.